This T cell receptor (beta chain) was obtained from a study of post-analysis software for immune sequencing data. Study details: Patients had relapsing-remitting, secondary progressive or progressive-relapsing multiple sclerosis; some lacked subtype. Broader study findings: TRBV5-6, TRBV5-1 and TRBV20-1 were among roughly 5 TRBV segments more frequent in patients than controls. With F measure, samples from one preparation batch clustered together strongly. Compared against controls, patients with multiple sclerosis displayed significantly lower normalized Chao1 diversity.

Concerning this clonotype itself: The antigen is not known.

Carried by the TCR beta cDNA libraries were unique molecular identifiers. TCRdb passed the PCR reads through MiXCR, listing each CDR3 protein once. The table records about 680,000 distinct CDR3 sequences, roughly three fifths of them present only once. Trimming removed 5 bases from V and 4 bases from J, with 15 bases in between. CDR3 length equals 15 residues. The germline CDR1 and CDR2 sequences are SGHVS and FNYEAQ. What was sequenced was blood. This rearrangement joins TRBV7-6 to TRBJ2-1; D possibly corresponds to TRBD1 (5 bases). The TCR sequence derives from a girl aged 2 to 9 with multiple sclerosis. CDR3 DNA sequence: TGTGCCAGCAGCAGCAGTCATAAGGGGTACAATGAGCAGTTCTTC. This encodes CASSSSHKGYNEQFF.